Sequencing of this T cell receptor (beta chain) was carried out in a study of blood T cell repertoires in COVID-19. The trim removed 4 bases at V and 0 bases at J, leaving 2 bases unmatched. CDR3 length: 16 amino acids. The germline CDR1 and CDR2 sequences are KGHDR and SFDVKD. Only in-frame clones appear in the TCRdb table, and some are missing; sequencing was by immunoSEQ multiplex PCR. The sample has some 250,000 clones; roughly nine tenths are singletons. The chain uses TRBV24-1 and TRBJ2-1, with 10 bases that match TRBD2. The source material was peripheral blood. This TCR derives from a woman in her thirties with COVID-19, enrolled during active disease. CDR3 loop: CATSERLAGSYNEQFF. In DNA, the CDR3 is TGTGCCACCAGTGAAAGACTAGCGGGCTCCTACAATGAGCAGTTCTTC.